The clone carrying this TCR beta chain was recorded many times. The antigen remains unidentified. This specimen comes from a study of early T cells in non-severe SARS-CoV-2 infection. Study-wide context: With bulk RNA from unsorted whole blood as input, sequencing yielded unpaired chains. Findings and caveats of the study: A preference for anti-spike CD8 responses marked VDJdb matching, which missed private and CD4 specificities.

TCRdb reprocessed the 5' RACE reads via MiXCR and lists one record per CDR3 protein. The table lists roughly 83,000 distinct CDR3 sequences, 8% to 13% of them singletons. Germline V gives CDR1 KGHSY, CDR2 FQNENV. Trimming cost V 4 bases and J 8 bases, with 12 bases left between them. CDR3 length equals 14 residues. J is TRBJ1-6 and V is TRBV16; D not resolved. Specimen: whole blood, collected at baseline. This TCR was sampled from an adult who was a healthcare worker with PCR-confirmed SARS-CoV-2 infection or an uninfected control (not recorded which). CDR3 region: CASSLFKVDSPLHF. As DNA, the CDR3 is TGTGCCAGCAGCCTATTCAAAGTGGATTCACCCCTCCACTTT. The full variable domain, in which reference TRBV16 and TRBJ1-6 provide the parts outside the CDR3, is GEEVAQTPKHLVRGEGQKAKLYCAPIKGHSYVFWYQQVLKNEFKFLISFQNENVFDETGMPKERFSAKCLPNSPCSLEIQATKLEDSAVYFCASSLFKVDSPLHFGNGTRLTVT.